One T cell receptor (beta chain) is described in this entry. The CDR3 is 16 residues long. Trimming stripped 7 bases from V and 0 bases from J, with 18 bases between. These data are taken from a study of T-cell reconstitution after alpha-beta-depleted transplantation in children. The library targeted TCRbeta and was prepared with unique molecular identifiers. In TCRdb, the PCR reads were re-called with MiXCR into one record per CDR3 protein. The sample lists some 500,000 distinct CDR3 sequences, around a third occurring once. The starting material was PBMCs from the stem cell graft donor, obtained from the stem cell graft. V gene TRBV12-3 or TRBV12-4 combines with J gene TRBJ2-5; no definite D call. The receptor was isolated from a human donor who donated a stem cell graft to a child with aplastic anemia. The CDR3 here is CASMLSQPKYQETQYF. CDR3 DNA sequence: TGTGCCAGCATGTTATCGCAGCCGAAGTACCAAGAGACCCAGTACTTC.